These 13 T cell receptor beta chains originate from one sample sequenced in a study of blood T cell repertoires in COVID-19. TCRdb's table, derived via immunoSEQ multiplex PCR, lists solely in-frame clones and lacks some. Here the sample spans 150,000 or so clones, 75% to 80% being singletons. The sample comprised PBMCs or T cells enriched from blood (not recorded which). The receptors derive from a woman in her forties or fifties who had recovered from COVID-19.

The chain has TRBV6-6 and TRBJ1-3, with unresolved D. The V gene lost 8 bases and the J gene lost 4 bases, with 9 bases spanning the gap. The CDR3 runs 12 residues. Germline V gene data show CDR1 as MNHNY and CDR2 as SVGAGI (reference sequence). Here the CDR3 reads CASAAVGNTIYF. CDR3 sequence (DNA): TGTGCCAGCGCCGCAGTCGGAAACACCATATATTTT.

This chain links TRBV14 with TRBJ2-3; unclear D gene. The CDR3 consists of 11 residues. V was cut by 3 bases and J by 5 bases, with 3 bases left in between. CDR1 SGHDN and CDR2 FVKESK come from the germline V gene. CDR3 sequence reads: CASSHKDTQYF. CDR3 sequence (DNA): TGTGCCAGCAGCCACAAAGATACGCAGTATTTT.

In this sample, this clone turned up once. V is TRBV13 and J is TRBJ2-3; D is perhaps TRBD2 (6 bases). V was clipped by 3 bases and J by 1 base, with 14 bases between them. Germline V gene lookup returns CDR1 PRHDT and CDR2 FYEKMQ (reference sequence). The CDR3 sequence is 16 residues long. The CDR3 nucleotides read TGTGCCAGCAGCTTTTTGACCGGCGGGGGCACAGATACGCAGTATTTT. Translation gives CASSFLTGGGTDTQYF.

This clone was found once. The chain is built from TRBV9 and TRBJ2-1; 7 bases line up with TRBD2. CDR3 length: 15 amino acids. With V trimmed by 1 base and J by 3 bases, 4 bases remained unmatched. Germline V gene sequence: CDR1 SGDLS, CDR2 YYNGEE. The CDR3 bases are TGTGCCAGCAGCGTATTACCGGGAGGCTACAATGAGCAGTTCTTC. Its protein product is CASSVLPGGYNEQFF.

This chain joins TRBV9 and TRBJ2-3; 11 bases fit TRBD2. Trimming took 0 bases from V and 5 from J; bases not matched to a gene: 8. The CDR3 extends over 17 amino acids. Germline V gene data show CDR1 as SGDLS and CDR2 as YYNGEE. CDR3 protein: CASSVDGSGGAEDTQYF. Written as DNA, the CDR3 is TGTGCCAGCAGCGTAGATGGTAGCGGGGGGGCCGAAGATACGCAGTATTTT.

The genes are TRBV9 and TRBJ1-6, with a tentative D call TRBD1 (6 bases). V shed 3 bases and J shed 1 base, with 23 bases lying between them. Looked up from germline, CDR1 is SGDLS and CDR2 is YYNGEE. The CDR3 runs to 20 residues. CDR3 sequence: CASSATMGHRWESYNSPLHF. The CDR3 DNA reads TGTGCCAGCAGCGCCACGATGGGACACCGATGGGAGTCCTATAATTCACCCCTCCACTTT.

The chain employs TRBV19 and TRBJ2-1; 11 bases map to TRBD2. The CDR3 extends over 18 amino acids. CDR1 LNHDA and CDR2 SQIVND come from the germline V gene (reference sequence). With V trimmed by 2 bases and J by 0 bases, 6 bases remained unmatched. The CDR3 sequence: CASSIKGTSGSSYNEQFF. Written as DNA, the CDR3 is TGTGCCAGTAGTATAAAAGGGACTAGCGGAAGCTCCTACAATGAGCAGTTCTTC. The complete variable domain, with remaining parts taken from reference TRBV19 and TRBJ2-1, reads DGGITQSPKYLFRKEGQNVTLSCEQNLNHDAMYWYRQDPGQGLRLIYYSQIVNDFQKGDIAEGYSVSREKKESFPLTVTSAQKNPTAFYLCASSIKGTSGSSYNEQFFGPGTRLTVL.

V is TRBV11-2 and J is TRBJ1-1; no reliable D call. V shed 5 bases and J shed 6 bases, with 16 bases lying between them. This CDR3 comprises 14 residues. Germline loops: CDR1 SGHAT, CDR2 FQNNGV. DNA of the CDR3: TGTGCCAGCAGCCCCGCTGTTGGAGCTGCTGAAGCTTTCTTT. Amino acid sequence: CASSPAVGAAEAFF.

This chain uses TRBV5-1 with TRBJ2-1, with D perhaps matching TRBD2 (5 bases). Trimming took 4 bases from V and 3 from J, leaving 14 bases between them. This CDR3 has 15 amino acids. Germline V gives CDR1 SGHRS, CDR2 YFSETQ. CDR3 DNA sequence: TGCGCCAGCAGCCCGGGCCTCGGGGACTACAATGAGCAGTTCTTC. It encodes CASSPGLGDYNEQFF.

The chain is built from TRBV29-1 and TRBJ2-7; TRBD1 matches at 7 bases. The V segment lost 4 bases and the J segment 2 bases; nucleotides outside the gene matches: 2. The germline gives CDR1 SQVTM, CDR2 ANQGSEA. The CDR3 loop spans 12 amino acids. The CDR3 spells CSVGDRTYEQYF. In DNA, the CDR3 is TGCAGCGTTGGGGACAGAACCTACGAGCAGTACTTC.

The V and J genes are TRBV4-1 and TRBJ2-1, with D tentatively TRBD2 (6 bases). The CDR3 runs to 12 residues. Germline V CDR1 and CDR2: MGHRA, YSYEKL. Trimming took 4 bases from V and 10 from J, leaving 11 bases between them. DNA of the CDR3: TGCGCCAGCAGCCGGAATGGAGGGGAGCAGTTCTTC. Translated, it gives CASSRNGGEQFF.

The V call is TRBV6-5, the J call TRBJ2-5; 12 bases map to TRBD2. Germline trimming cut 2 bases from V and 5 bases from J; bases unmatched to any gene: 3. Looked up from germline, CDR1 is MNHEY and CDR2 is SVGAGI. The CDR3 length is 15 residues. In DNA, the CDR3 is TGTGCCAGCAGTTACGGGCTAGCGGGGGGGGAGACCCAGTACTTC. It specifies CASSYGLAGGETQYF.

The V call is TRBV19, the J call TRBJ1-1, with unresolved D. In germline, CDR1 is LNHDA, CDR2 SQIVND (reference sequence). The CDR3 consists of 14 residues. Deletions cut 3 bases from V and 4 bases from J, with 12 bases between. For the CDR3, the DNA is TGTGCCAGTAGTATCCTGACAAAGCCCACTGAAGCTTTCTTT. This sequence encodes CASSILTKPTEAFF.